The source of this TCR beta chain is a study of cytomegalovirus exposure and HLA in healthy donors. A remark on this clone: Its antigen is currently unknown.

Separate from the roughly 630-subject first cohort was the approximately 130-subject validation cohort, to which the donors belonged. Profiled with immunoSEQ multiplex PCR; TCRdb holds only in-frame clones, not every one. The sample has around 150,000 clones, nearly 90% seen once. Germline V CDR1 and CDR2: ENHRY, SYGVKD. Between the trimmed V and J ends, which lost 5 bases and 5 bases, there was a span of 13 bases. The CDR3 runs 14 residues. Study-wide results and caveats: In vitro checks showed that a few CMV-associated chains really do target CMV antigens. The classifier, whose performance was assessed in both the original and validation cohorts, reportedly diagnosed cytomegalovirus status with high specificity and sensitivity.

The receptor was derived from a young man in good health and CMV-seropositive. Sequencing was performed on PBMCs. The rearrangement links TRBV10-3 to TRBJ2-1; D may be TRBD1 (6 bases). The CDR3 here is CAISPGTSDNEQFF. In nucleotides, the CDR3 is TGTGCCATCAGTCCCGGGACATCAGACAATGAGCAGTTCTTC.